Below, 8 T cell receptor beta chains from the same sample are listed, as sequenced in a study of T cell repertoires in cytomegalovirus infection. Each CDR3 protein gets one entry after TCRdb re-called the reads with MiXCR. There are 490,000 or so distinct CDR3 sequences in the sample; approximately 10% occur only once, and roughly 10% lies in the top ten. Sequencing was carried out using PBMCs. The source of these receptors is a human donor in good health (CMV status not recorded). Some clones in this sample may be carry-over from other donors' samples.

This clonotype was seen ten or more times. This chain joins TRBV25-1 and TRBJ1-2; 11 bases map to TRBD1. V dropped 5 bases and J dropped 6; count of bases not matched to a gene: 11. CDR1 and CDR2 (germline): MGHDK, SYGVNS. The CDR3 has 16 residues. The CDR3 DNA sequence: TGTGCCAGCAGTTCCTCCTCGGACAGGGGGCTAGATGGCTACACCTTC. Translation gives CASSSSSDRGLDGYTF.

This clonotype was observed a few times. V and J are TRBV14 and TRBJ1-1; D unclear. In germline, CDR1 is SGHDN, CDR2 FVKESK. V lost 0 bases and J lost 1, with 9 bases in between. The CDR3 length is 15 residues. The CDR3 loop reads CASSQEEVRNTEAFF. As DNA, the CDR3 is TGTGCCAGCAGCCAAGAGGAAGTCCGGAACACTGAAGCTTTCTTT.

This sequence joins TRBV30 and TRBJ1-2, with D possibly TRBD1 on 5 matching bases. The CDR3 consists of 13 residues. V lost 5 bases to trimming and J lost 2 bases, with 12 bases between them. Germline V gene lookup returns CDR1 GTSNPN and CDR2 SVGIG (reference sequence). CDR3 bases: TGTGCCTGGGGGGGGAGAAGGAACTATGGCTACACCTTC. Translation: CAWGGRRNYGYTF.

The genes are TRBV7-3 and TRBJ2-3; maybe TRBD1 (6 bases). There are 15 residues in the CDR3. Trimming took off 5 bases at V and 2 bases at J, with 14 bases between the two ends. CDR1 is SGHTA and CDR2 is FQGTGA in the germline V gene. CDR3 residues: CASSPGDTTTDTQYF. The CDR3 DNA follows: TGTGCCAGCAGCCCAGGGGATACTACCACAGATACGCAGTATTTT.

This clonotype was recorded many times. The V gene is TRBV12-3 or TRBV12-4, the J gene TRBJ1-3; 10 bases agree with TRBD1. V lost 6 bases to trimming and J lost 2 bases; unmatched junction nucleotides: 4. This CDR3 is 15 amino acids long. The CDR3 nucleotides are TGTGCCAGCAGGAGTGACAGGGGGCCTGGAAACACCATATATTTT. Protein: CASRSDRGPGNTIYF.

This clonotype was seen repeatedly, ten times or more. The chain couples TRBV7-2 to TRBJ2-1; TRBD1 is a possible D gene (6 bases). The V gene lost 1 base and the J gene lost 9 bases, with 16 bases spanning the gap. The germline CDR1 and CDR2 sequences are SGHTA and FQGNSA. The CDR3 totals 15 residues. Here the CDR3 reads CASSLVGMGAGEQFF. CDR3 sequence (DNA): TGTGCCAGCAGCTTAGTGGGGATGGGGGCGGGTGAGCAGTTCTTC.

This clonotype was counted at least ten times. The V call is TRBV2, the J call TRBJ2-1; no firm D call. Germline loops: CDR1 SNHLY, CDR2 FYNNEI. This CDR3 spans 12 amino acids. The V end was cut by 5 bases, the J end by 10 bases, with 12 bases between. Here the CDR3 DNA reads TGTGCCAGCAGTACCAGGTTATTAGAGCAGTTCTTC. Protein: CASSTRLLEQFF.

This clonotype has more than one count but fewer than ten. J is TRBJ1-1 and V is TRBV3-1, with D uncertain. The V gene's germline CDR1 is LGHDT and CDR2 YNNKEL (reference sequence). There are 13 residues in the CDR3. V lost 4 bases and J lost 10, with 16 bases in between. The CDR3 coding sequence is TGTGCCAGCAGCCCCAGATCGGGGAAGGCAGCTTTCTTT. This gives the protein CASSPRSGKAAFF. The variable domain in full, with the rest retrieved from reference TRBV3-1 and TRBJ1-1, is DTAVSQTPKYLVTQMGNDKSIKCEQNLGHDTMYWYKQDSKKFLKIMFSYNNKELIINETVPNRFSPKSPDKAHLNLHINSLELGDSAVYFCASSPRSGKAAFFGQGTRLTVV.